This T cell receptor (beta chain) was identified in a study of T cell repertoires in cytomegalovirus infection. On the study more broadly: Both a matching HLA type and CMV infection were indicated by public TCR beta signatures. Study-level results: HLA-C-restricted CMV-specific TCR beta clonotypes were dominant in the ex vivo response. Carriers of CMV plus the relevant HLA were identified by cumulative public TCR beta family frequency.

With respect to this clonotype: The antigen remains undetermined.

TCRdb called the reads again in MiXCR, with one record for every CDR3 protein. The top ten hold roughly 13% of the sample, which has more than 400,000 distinct CDR3 sequences, roughly 29% seen once. The CDR3 is 16 residues long. Trimming removed 1 base at V and 4 bases at J, with 14 bases between. The V gene's germline CDR1 is MNHEY and CDR2 SVGEGT. The genes are TRBV6-2 or TRBV6-3 and TRBJ1-5, with D unresolved. The sequence was collected from a human donor in good health (CMV status not recorded). Some clones in this sample may be carry-over from other donors' samples. The sequenced sample was PBMCs. CDR3 DNA: TGTGCCAGCAGTTACTTGGGCCCCACTTCGAATCAGCCCCAGCATTTT. Translating gives CASSYLGPTSNQPQHF.